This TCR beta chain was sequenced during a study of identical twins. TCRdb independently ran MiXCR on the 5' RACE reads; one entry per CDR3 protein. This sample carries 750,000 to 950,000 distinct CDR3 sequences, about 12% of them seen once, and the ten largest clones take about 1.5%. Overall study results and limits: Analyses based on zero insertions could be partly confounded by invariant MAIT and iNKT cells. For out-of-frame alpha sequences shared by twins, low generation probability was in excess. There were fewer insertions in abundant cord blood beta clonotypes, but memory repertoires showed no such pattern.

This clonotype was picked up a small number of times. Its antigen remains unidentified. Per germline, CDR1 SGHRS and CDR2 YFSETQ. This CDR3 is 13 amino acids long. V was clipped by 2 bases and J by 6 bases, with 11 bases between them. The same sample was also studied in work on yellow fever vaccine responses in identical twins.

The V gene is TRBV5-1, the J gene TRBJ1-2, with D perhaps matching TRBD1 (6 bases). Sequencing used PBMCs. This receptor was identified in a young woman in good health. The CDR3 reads CASSFGGSDGYTF. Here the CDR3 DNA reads TGCGCCAGCAGCTTCGGGGGCTCTGATGGCTACACCTTC.